The source of this TCR beta chain is a study of T cell changes during pregnancy in multiple sclerosis. Data came from immunoSEQ multiplex PCR; TCRdb stores just in-frame clones and leaves some out. Of 15,000 to 19,000 clones in the sample, roughly 83% were seen once. From germline, CDR1 is MNHEY and CDR2 SMNVEV (reference sequence). CDR3 size: 16 residues. Trimming took 0 bases from V and 0 from J, leaving 12 bases between them. As to this clone: The sample carries other DNA sequences with the same CDR3.

This TCR derives from a female donor in good health, enrolled as a control in a pregnancy study. V is TRBV27 and J is TRBJ2-7; D remains ambiguous. This material consisted of CD8+ T cells from peripheral blood mononuclear cells, taken after pregnancy. CDR3 sequence (DNA): TGTGCCAGCAGTTTATCGAGTGGCGGAATCTCCTACGAGCAGTACTTC. Protein: CASSLSSGGISYEQYF.